Each of the 5 T cell receptor beta chains below was sequenced from the same sample in a study of CD8 T cells in Susac syndrome. When the RNA was reverse transcribed, random hexamers were used with an input of roughly 0.45 to 1 ug. TCRdb called the immunoSEQ multiplex PCR reads again in MiXCR, with one record for every CDR3 protein. This table has roughly 120,000 distinct CDR3 sequences, around 94% appearing once. The sequenced sample consisted of CD4+ T cells from PBMCs. The receptor source for this set is a human donor with multiple sclerosis.

The V gene is TRBV4-2, the J gene TRBJ1-2; no reliable D call. This CDR3 is 12 amino acids long. V was clipped by 4 bases and J by 10 bases, with 13 bases between them. The germline CDR1 and CDR2 sequences are LGHNA and YNFKEQ. For the CDR3, the DNA is TGTGCCAGCAGCCCTCCAGATCTTGACTACACCTTC. Protein sequence: CASSPPDLDYTF.

The chain carries TRBV20-1 and TRBJ1-5; D gene unclear. V lost 3 bases and J 12 bases, leaving 15 bases between the germline ends. The CDR3 totals 12 residues. Germline CDR1 and CDR2: DFQATT and SNEGSKA (reference sequence). The CDR3 here is CSASSLGIVQHF. The CDR3 DNA is TGCAGTGCTAGTAGTCTGGGGATTGTCCAGCATTTT.

The chain links TRBV29-1 to TRBJ2-1; D tentatively fits TRBD1 or TRBD2 (5 bases each). Looked up from germline, CDR1 is SQVTM and CDR2 is ANQGSEA. Trimming removed 6 bases from V and 10 bases from J, with 13 bases in between. This CDR3 is 11 amino acids long. The CDR3 DNA sequence: TGCAGCGTAGTCGGGACGGTCGAGCAGTTCTTC. Protein: CSVVGTVEQFF.

In this sample, this clonotype turned up once. The chain recombines TRBV18 with TRBJ2-3; D uncertain. The CDR3 totals 11 residues. Trimming cost V 7 bases and J 3 bases, with 5 bases left between them. Per germline, CDR1 KGHSH and CDR2 LQKENI. The CDR3: CASFRTDTQYF. In DNA form, the CDR3 reads TGTGCCAGCTTTAGAACAGATACGCAGTATTTT.

The chain joins TRBV6-5 to TRBJ2-7; 7 bases line up with TRBD1. After removal of 4 bases from V and 3 bases from J, the junction contained 6 bases not matched to a gene. The CDR3 is 14 residues long. Per the germline V gene, CDR1 is MNHEY and CDR2 is SVGAGI. This CDR3 reads CASSLGQPFYEQYF. The CDR3 DNA is TGTGCCAGCAGTTTGGGACAGCCTTTCTACGAGCAGTACTTC.